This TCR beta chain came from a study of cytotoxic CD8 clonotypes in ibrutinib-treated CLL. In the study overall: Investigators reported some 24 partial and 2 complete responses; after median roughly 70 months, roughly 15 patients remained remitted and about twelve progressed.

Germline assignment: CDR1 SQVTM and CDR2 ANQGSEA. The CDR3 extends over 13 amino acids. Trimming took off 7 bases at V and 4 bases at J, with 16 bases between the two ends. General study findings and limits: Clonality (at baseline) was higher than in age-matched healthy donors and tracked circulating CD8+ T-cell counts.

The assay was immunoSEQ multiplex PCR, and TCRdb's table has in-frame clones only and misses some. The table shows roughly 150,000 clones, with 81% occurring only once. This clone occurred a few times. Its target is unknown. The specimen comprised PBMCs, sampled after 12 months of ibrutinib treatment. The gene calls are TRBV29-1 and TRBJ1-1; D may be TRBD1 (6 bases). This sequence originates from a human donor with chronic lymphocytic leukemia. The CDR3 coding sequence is TGCAGCGCCATGGGGGGCGCGGGCACTGAAGCTTTCTTT. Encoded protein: CSAMGGAGTEAFF.